This T cell receptor beta chain appears in the sequencing data of a study of cytomegalovirus exposure and HLA in healthy donors. CDR3 size: 12 residues. Germline CDR1 is SQVTM and CDR2 is ANQGSEA. With 4 bases removed from V and 5 bases from J, the gap between germline ends came to 11 bases. Study findings and constraints: Among donors in an Asian-associated ancestry cluster, a later analysis reportedly found fewer N-insertions than the roughly 730-donor mean. Presence/absence results assume similar sequencing depth per donor, which may not hold. Researchers had no immune exposure information except CMV serostatus available.

PCR primers comprised 60 Vbeta and 13 Jbeta primers. This table comes from immunoSEQ multiplex PCR, and its TCRdb copy is limited to in-frame clones, with some not included. Here the sample table reports fewer than 85,000 clones. Remarks on this clone: Its antigen remains unidentified.

The receptor was isolated from a man aged 45-60 years in good health and CMV-seropositive. The rearrangement links TRBV29-1 to TRBJ1-2; maybe TRBD1 (6 bases). Sequencing was carried out using PBMCs. CDR3 sequence reads: CSVVGQGYGYTF. The CDR3 DNA follows: TGCAGCGTTGTCGGGCAGGGGTATGGCTACACCTTC.